Below are 11 T cell receptor beta chains sequenced from a single sample in a study of blood T cell repertoires in COVID-19. The protocol was immunoSEQ multiplex PCR, while the TCRdb copy is restricted to in-frame clones and leaves out a portion. The data show roughly 250,000 clones, approximately 81% seen once. Source material: peripheral blood. These receptors were collected from a man aged 40-50 years with acute or convalescent COVID-19.

The chain has TRBV5-6 and TRBJ2-3, with TRBD2 matching over 10 bases. CDR3 length: 18 residues. CDR1 SGHDT and CDR2 YYEEEE come from the germline V gene. V trimming: 0 bases; J trimming: 0 bases; junction bases outside the gene matches: 7. Written as DNA, the CDR3 is TGTGCCAGCAGCTTGGAGAAGCGGGGGGGCACTAGCACAGATACGCAGTATTTT. It yields the protein CASSLEKRGGTSTDTQYF.

The V and J genes are TRBV6-5 and TRBJ1-1; D may be TRBD1 (6 bases). This CDR3 contains 13 residues. With 6 bases removed from V and 1 base from J, the gap between germline ends came to 9 bases. The germline CDR1 and CDR2 sequences are MNHEY and SVGAGI. CDR3 amino acids: CASRADRNTEAFF. CDR3 DNA sequence: TGTGCCAGCAGGGCGGACAGGAACACTGAAGCTTTCTTT.

In this sample, this clone turned up once. The gene calls are TRBV5-1 and TRBJ1-2; D call uncertain. The CDR3 covers 13 residues. Germline V lookup: CDR1 SGHRS, CDR2 YFSETQ. The V and J ends lost 2 bases and 8 bases respectively, with 13 bases between them. The CDR3 sequence: CASSLEGNGGYTF. In DNA form, the CDR3 reads TGCGCCAGCAGCTTAGAAGGAAACGGGGGCTACACCTTC.

CDR3 sequence reads: CASSAPRLEQPQHF. CDR3 DNA sequence: TGTGCCAGCAGTGCTCCCAGGTTAGAGCAGCCCCAGCATTTT. V and J are TRBV25-1 and TRBJ1-5, with no clear D. The CDR3 consists of 14 residues. V shed 4 bases and J shed 7 bases, with 14 bases lying between them. Germline CDR1 MGHDK, CDR2 SYGVNS. The full variable domain, in which reference TRBV25-1 and TRBJ1-5 provide the parts outside the CDR3, is EADIYQTPRYLVIGTGKKITLECSQTMGHDKMYWYQQDPGMELHLIHYSYGVNSTEKGDLSSESTVSRIRTEHFPLTLESARPSHTSQYLCASSAPRLEQPQHFGDGTRLSIL.

This clone is a singleton in its sample. V is TRBV27 and J is TRBJ1-5; no firm D call. Germline CDR1 and CDR2: MNHEY and SMNVEV (reference sequence). The V end lost 8 bases, the J end lost 0 bases, and 14 bases lay between the germline ends. The CDR3 has 15 residues. The CDR3 reads CASSPLTDSNQPQHF. In DNA form, the CDR3 reads TGTGCCAGCTCCCCGTTGACTGATAGCAATCAGCCCCAGCATTTT.

Only a few counts were recorded for this clone. This sequence joins TRBV6-5 and TRBJ1-5; no firm D call. Trimming shortened V by 6 bases and J by 1 base, and 7 bases separated the two germline ends. Per the germline V gene, CDR1 is MNHEY and CDR2 is SVGAGI. There are 13 residues in the CDR3. The CDR3 nucleotides read TGTGCCAGCAGCCCAGTAAGCAATCAGCCCCAGCATTTT. Amino acid sequence: CASSPVSNQPQHF.

This rearrangement joins TRBV4-1 to TRBJ1-5, with D unclear. The CDR3 is made up of 14 amino acids. V was clipped by 0 bases and J by 4 bases, with 7 bases between them. Per germline, CDR1 MGHRA and CDR2 YSYEKL. CDR3 amino acids: CASSQDIRNQPQHF. CDR3 bases: TGCGCCAGCAGCCAAGATATCAGGAATCAGCCCCAGCATTTT.

This clone was seen once. J is TRBJ2-1 and V is TRBV7-3, with TRBD1 identical over 7 bases. Germline CDR1 reads SGHTA; CDR2 reads FQGTGA. The CDR3 has 15 amino acids. The trim removed 2 bases at V and 2 bases at J, leaving 3 bases unmatched. The CDR3 loop reads CASSLHRGPYNEQFF. The CDR3 DNA sequence: TGTGCCAGCAGCTTACACAGGGGCCCCTACAATGAGCAGTTCTTC.

The chain uses TRBV10-3 and TRBJ1-4, with D maybe TRBD1 (5 bases). V was pared by 6 bases and J by 5 bases, with 10 bases between. This CDR3 comprises 13 residues. The V gene's germline CDR1 is ENHRY and CDR2 SYGVKD. For the CDR3, the DNA is TGTGCCATCAGGCTGACAGAAAATGAAAAACTGTTTTTT. The encoded protein is CAIRLTENEKLFF.

In its sample, this clone was seen a few times. Other nucleotide sequences in the sample specify the same CDR3. This rearrangement joins TRBV5-1 to TRBJ1-4; D is perhaps TRBD1 (6 bases). The ends were cut back, 0 bases at V and 7 bases at J, with 13 bases in the middle. The CDR3 runs 15 residues. Germline CDR1 reads SGHRS; CDR2 reads YFSETQ. The CDR3 spells CASSLAGGSGEKLFF. The CDR3 bases are TGCGCCAGCAGCTTGGCGGGGGGCTCAGGTGAAAAACTGTTTTTT.

The chain recombines TRBV7-8 with TRBJ1-5, with TRBD1 matching over 9 bases. J lost 7 bases, V lost 4 bases, and 2 bases had no gene match. The CDR3 consists of 13 residues. The germline V gene has CDR1 SGHVS and CDR2 FQNEAQ. The CDR3 DNA follows: TGTGCCAGCAGCTGGGACAGGGAGCAGCCCCAGCATTTT. It encodes CASSWDREQPQHF.